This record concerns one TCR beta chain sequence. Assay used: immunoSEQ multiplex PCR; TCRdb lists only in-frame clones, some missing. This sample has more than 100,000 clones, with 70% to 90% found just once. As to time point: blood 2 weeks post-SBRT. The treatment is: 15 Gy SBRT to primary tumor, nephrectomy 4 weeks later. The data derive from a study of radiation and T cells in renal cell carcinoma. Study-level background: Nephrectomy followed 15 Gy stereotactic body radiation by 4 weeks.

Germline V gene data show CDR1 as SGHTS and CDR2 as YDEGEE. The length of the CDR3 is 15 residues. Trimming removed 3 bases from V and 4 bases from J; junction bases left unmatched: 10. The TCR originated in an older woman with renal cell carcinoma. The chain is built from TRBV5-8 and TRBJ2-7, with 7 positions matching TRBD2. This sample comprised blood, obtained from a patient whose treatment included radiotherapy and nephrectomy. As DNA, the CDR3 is TGTGCCAGCAGCTGGGCGGGGACTACCTCTTACGAGCAGTACTTC. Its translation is CASSWAGTTSYEQYF.